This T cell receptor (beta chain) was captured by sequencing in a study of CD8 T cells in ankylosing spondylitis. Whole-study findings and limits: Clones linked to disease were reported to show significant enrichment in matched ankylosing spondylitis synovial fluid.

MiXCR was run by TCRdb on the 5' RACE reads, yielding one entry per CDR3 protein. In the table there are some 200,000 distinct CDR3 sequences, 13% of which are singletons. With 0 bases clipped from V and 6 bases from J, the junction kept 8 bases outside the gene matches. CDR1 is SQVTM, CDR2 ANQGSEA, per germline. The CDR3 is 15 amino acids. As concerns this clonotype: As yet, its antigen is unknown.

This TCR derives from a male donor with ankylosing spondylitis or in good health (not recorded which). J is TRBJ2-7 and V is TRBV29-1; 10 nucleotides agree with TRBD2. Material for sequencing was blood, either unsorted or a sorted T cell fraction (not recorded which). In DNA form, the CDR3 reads TGCAGCGTTGAAGACTCCCAGCGGGAGGGCTCCGAGCAGTACTTC. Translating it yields CSVEDSQREGSEQYF.